A single sample is the source of the 9 T cell receptor beta chains below, sequenced in a study of early T cells in non-severe SARS-CoV-2 infection. TCRdb independently ran MiXCR on the 5' RACE reads; one entry per CDR3 protein. The sample carries about 52,000 distinct CDR3 sequences, 11% recorded once. The sample comprised whole blood. These receptors all come from an adult who was a healthcare worker with PCR-confirmed SARS-CoV-2 infection or an uninfected control (not recorded which).

The sample holds many counts of this clonotype. The rearrangement uses TRBV11-2 and TRBJ2-5; a weak D match, TRBD1 (5 bases). From germline, CDR1 is SGHAT and CDR2 FQNNGV. V was shortened by 6 bases and J by 3 bases, with 14 bases between the two germline ends. This CDR3 has 14 amino acids. The CDR3 region is CASSLQVGEETQYF. The CDR3 nucleotides are TGTGCCAGCAGTTTACAGGTTGGAGAAGAGACCCAGTACTTC.

In this sample, this clonotype turned up many times. The gene calls are TRBV12-3 or TRBV12-4 and TRBJ1-3, with D possibly TRBD1 on 6 matching bases. Between the trimmed V and J ends, which lost 4 bases and 4 bases, there was a span of 11 bases. CDR3 size: 14 residues. CDR3 region: CASSYGGPGNTIYF. The CDR3, as DNA: TGTGCCAGCAGTTACGGGGGGCCGGGAAACACCATATATTTT.

The J gene is TRBJ1-5, the V gene TRBV6-5, with D unresolved. Trimming pared 6 bases from V and 4 bases from J, leaving 10 bases between. Germline V gene data show CDR1 as MNHEY and CDR2 as SVGAGI. The CDR3 consists of 13 residues. CDR3 bases: TGTGCCAGCAGCCGTCACAGAAATCAGCCCCAGCATTTT. It codes for CASSRHRNQPQHF.

Many counts were recorded for this clonotype. This chain links TRBV6-2 or TRBV6-3 with TRBJ2-2; D may match TRBD1 or TRBD2 (5 bases each). V dropped 9 bases and J dropped 6 bases, with 20 bases sitting between them. Germline CDR1 and CDR2: MNHEY and SVGEGT. CDR3 length equals 15 residues. The CDR3 reads CASTAGAFLSGELFF. CDR3 DNA: TGTGCCAGTACAGCCGGGGCCTTCTTATCCGGGGAGCTGTTTTTT.

The chain couples TRBV5-1 to TRBJ2-7, with a possible D match to TRBD1 (6 bases). The CDR3 consists of 14 residues. V was clipped by 4 bases and J by 3 bases, with 14 bases between them. CDR1 SGHRS and CDR2 YFSETQ come from the germline V gene. This chain's CDR3 is CASSPGQFGYEQYF. CDR3 nucleotides: TGCGCCAGCAGCCCAGGACAGTTTGGCTACGAGCAGTACTTC. Supplemented by reference TRBV5-1 and TRBJ2-7, the full variable domain reads KAGVTQTPRYLIKTRGQQVTLSCSPISGHRSVSWYQQTPGQGLQFLFEYFSETQRNKGNFPGRFSGRQFSNSRSEMNVSTLELGDSALYLCASSPGQFGYEQYFGPGTRLTVT.

The chain carries TRBV2 and TRBJ2-1; TRBD2 matches 13 bases. Germline V CDR1 and CDR2: SNHLY, FYNNEI. The CDR3 sequence is 17 residues long. The ends lost 10 bases at V and 0 bases at J; junction bases unmatched: 9. Here the CDR3 DNA reads TGTGCCACCGGGACTAGCGGGACAGATAGCTCCTACAATGAGCAGTTCTTC. Protein: CATGTSGTDSSYNEQFF.

This clonotype was seen many times. CDR3 in amino acids: CASSSGEYTGELFF. DNA of the CDR3: TGTGCCAGCTCTAGCGGGGAATACACCGGGGAGCTGTTTTTT. The chain is built from TRBV6-4 and TRBJ2-2, with TRBD2 matching over 9 bases. This CDR3 has 14 residues. CDR1 is MRHNA and CDR2 is SNTAGT in the germline V gene. J lost 3 bases, V lost 8 bases, and 4 bases had no gene match.

This clonotype was recorded a few times. The genes are TRBV7-9 and TRBJ2-7, with 7 bases lining up with TRBD1. V shed 9 bases, J shed 1 base, and the junction held 3 bases outside the gene matches. There are 12 residues in the CDR3. Germline assignment: CDR1 SEHNR and CDR2 FQNEAQ (reference sequence). The CDR3 DNA sequence: TGTGCCAGTAGGGGACAGTCCTACGAGCAGTACTTC. Protein: CASRGQSYEQYF.

In this sample, this clonotype turned up many times. V is TRBV20-1 and J is TRBJ2-5; D is perhaps TRBD1 or TRBD2 (5 bases each). Germline V gene data show CDR1 as DFQATT and CDR2 as SNEGSKA (reference sequence). The CDR3 is 14 amino acids. The ends were cut back, 8 bases at V and 5 bases at J, with 21 bases in the middle. The CDR3 coding sequence is TGCAGTTCTCTCTCTGGGACCACCCGGGAGACCCAGTACTTC. Its protein is CSSLSGTTRETQYF.